Listed below are T cell receptor beta chains from one sample, sequenced in a study of blood T cell repertoires in COVID-19. The repertoire was sequenced with immunoSEQ multiplex PCR; TCRdb's copy has only in-frame clones and lacks some. The data show some 150,000 clones, more than 65% seen once. The sample comprised PBMCs or T cells enriched from blood (not recorded which). These receptors all come from a man over 45 who had recovered from COVID-19. Both conserved end residues are part of each CDR3. A D gene is named only where the DNA matches it firmly. Clone sizes are given selectively: once, few, many, or a class where the clone is expanded.

CDR3nt | CDR3aa | abundance | j_gene | v_gene | d_gene
TGTGCCAGCAGCCACCGGAGGCTAGCGGGGGGAACTAGCACAGATACGCAGTATTTT | CASSHRRLAGGTSTDTQYF | . | TRBJ2-3 | TRBV7-8 | TRBD2
TGTGCCAGGGGGGCAGGGGGCAATCAGCCCCAGCATTTT | CARGAGGNQPQHF | many | TRBJ1-5 | TRBV19 | .
TGTGCCAGCAGTGAAACCGGAGGCTATGGCTACACCTTC | CASSETGGYGYTF | . | TRBJ1-2 | TRBV25-1 | .
TGTGCCAGCAGCTCGGGACAGGAGGTTGGTACGCAGTATTTT | CASSSGQEVGTQYF | . | TRBJ2-3 | TRBV7-6 | TRBD1
TGCGCCAGCAGTGGGGAACTAGCGGGGATGAACACCGGGGAGCTGTTTTTT | CASSGELAGMNTGELFF | few | TRBJ2-2 | TRBV10-1 | TRBD2
TGCGCCAGCAGTTCGGGACAGGGGTACACTGAAGCTTTCTTT | CASSSGQGYTEAFF | . | TRBJ1-1 | TRBV5-1 | TRBD1
TGTGCCAGCAGGCCGGGACAGGGAGGAGAAAAACTGTTTTTT | CASRPGQGGEKLFF | . | TRBJ1-4 | TRBV28 | TRBD1
TGTGCCTGGAGTGTTACAGGGACCGAGCAGTACTTC | CAWSVTGTEQYF | few | TRBJ2-7 | TRBV30 | .
TGTGCCAGCAGTTTGGAAAGGGGGGGAGAAGCTTTCTTT | CASSLERGGEAFF | . | TRBJ1-1 | TRBV27 | .
TGTGCCATCAGTGAGTCAGCGGGGGGGCCCTACGAGCAGTACTTC | CAISESAGGPYEQYF | . | TRBJ2-7 | TRBV10-3 | TRBD2
TGTGCCATCAGTGCACAGGGGGCGAACACTGAAGCTTTCTTT | CAISAQGANTEAFF | . | TRBJ1-1 | TRBV10-3 | TRBD1
TGTGCCAGCAGTGGGGCAGGGGGCCCGGAGGGTGTCCCCTACGAGCAGTACTTC | CASSGAGGPEGVPYEQYF | . | TRBJ2-7 | TRBV2 | TRBD1
TGTGCCAGCAGTTTGGAGCGGGGGGGCGGGCAGTTCTTC | CASSLERGGGQFF | once | TRBJ2-1 | TRBV12-3/TRBV12-4 | TRBD2
TGTGCCAGCATTCGACGGCGGGGGGGATACGAGCAGTACTTC | CASIRRRGGYEQYF | . | TRBJ2-7 | TRBV28 | TRBD2
TGCGCCAGCAGTCCCATAGTCGGACAGGGGTCTTATGAGCAGTTCTTC | CASSPIVGQGSYEQFF | . | TRBJ2-1 | TRBV10-1 | TRBD1
TGTGCCACCAGTGACTACCGTTCGGGAGTCACAGATACGCAGTATTTT | CATSDYRSGVTDTQYF | . | TRBJ2-3 | TRBV24-1 | .
TGCGCCAGCAGCTTGGAAAGGACAGGGAACTATGGCTACACCTTC | CASSLERTGNYGYTF | . | TRBJ1-2 | TRBV5-1 | TRBD1
TGCGCCAGCAGCTCCCCCTCCGGGACTAGCGGGGGTGAGACCCAGTACTTC | CASSSPSGTSGGETQYF | few | TRBJ2-5 | TRBV5-1 | TRBD2
TGCGCCAGCAGCTTGGGGGCGGGGGAAGGCACTGAAGCTTTCTTT | CASSLGAGEGTEAFF | once | TRBJ1-1 | TRBV5-1 | .
TGTGCCAGCAGCTTTAGACAGGGTGATCACGAGCAGTACTTC | CASSFRQGDHEQYF | . | TRBJ2-7 | TRBV7-2 | TRBD1
TGTGCCAGCAGCCCTGAGGTTTTGGGTCCCCAAGAGACCCAGTACTTC | CASSPEVLGPQETQYF | . | TRBJ2-5 | TRBV11-2 | .
TGTGCCAGCAGTCCCACGTTGAGGTTGAACACTGAAGCTTTCTTT | CASSPTLRLNTEAFF | . | TRBJ1-1 | TRBV14 | .
TGTGCCTGGTACAGGGTTGACACTGAAGCTTTCTTT | CAWYRVDTEAFF | . | TRBJ1-1 | TRBV30 | .
TGTGCCAGCAGCCAAGATAGTATATTCGGGCAGTACTTC | CASSQDSIFGQYF | . | TRBJ2-7 | TRBV3-1/TRBV3-2 | .
TGTGCCAGCAGTTCCCCCGGACAGGGGTATTCACCCCTCCACTTT | CASSSPGQGYSPLHF | once | TRBJ1-6 | TRBV28 | TRBD1
TGCAGCGTTGAAGTATGGGGAGGTGAGCAGTACTTC | CSVEVWGGEQYF | once | TRBJ2-7 | TRBV29-1 | .
TGCAGCGTCCGGACAGGGACTAACTATGGCTACACCTTC | CSVRTGTNYGYTF | . | TRBJ1-2 | TRBV29-1 | TRBD1
TGTGCCAGCAGCGTTGGACCCCCGGGACAGGGATACGAGCAGTACTTC | CASSVGPPGQGYEQYF | . | TRBJ2-7 | TRBV9 | TRBD1
TGTGCCAGCAGTTTGGCCAGGGCTAGCGGGAGCTACGAGCAGTACTTC | CASSLARASGSYEQYF | few | TRBJ2-7 | TRBV27 | TRBD2
TGTGCCGGTCAGGGCACTAACTATGGCTACACCTTC | CAGQGTNYGYTF | . | TRBJ1-2 | TRBV2 | .
TGTGCCAGCTCACCAAGGGACAGGGGTGAAGCTTTCTTT | CASSPRDRGEAFF | once | TRBJ1-1 | TRBV18 | TRBD1
TGTGCCAGCAGCCTTGCTAGCGGGGGGGCCTACGAGCAGTACTTC | CASSLASGGAYEQYF | few | TRBJ2-7 | TRBV3-1/TRBV3-2 | TRBD2
TGTGCCAGCAGCTCCCCACTAGCGGGGGACACCGGGGAGCTGTTTTTT | CASSSPLAGDTGELFF | . | TRBJ2-2 | TRBV7-8 | TRBD2
TGTGCCAGCAGAAAGGGGGTTAACAGGGGGCGAGGCTACACCTTC | CASRKGVNRGRGYTF | many | TRBJ1-2 | TRBV28 | TRBD1
TGTGCCATCTCAGGCACTGATTCACCCCTCCACTTT | CAISGTDSPLHF | . | TRBJ1-6 | TRBV10-3 | .
TGTGCCAGCAGCCCCGATCCGGGATCACCGAGGAACACCATATATTTT | CASSPDPGSPRNTIYF | . | TRBJ1-3 | TRBV9 | .
TGCGCCAGCAGCTTGGAGTCGGAGGATGAGCAGTTCTTC | CASSLESEDEQFF | . | TRBJ2-1 | TRBV5-1 | .
TGTGCCAGCAGCTTAGTCGGGACAAATAATTCACCCCTCCACTTT | CASSLVGTNNSPLHF | . | TRBJ1-6 | TRBV7-8 | .
TGTGCCAGCAGTCCGGGGACAGGGGGGGATACGCAGTATTTT | CASSPGTGGDTQYF | . | TRBJ2-3 | TRBV27 | TRBD1
TGTGCCAGCAGTCTACAGGACAACTATGGCTACACCTTC | CASSLQDNYGYTF | . | TRBJ1-2 | TRBV6-5 | .
TGTGCCATCAGTGAGCGGGAGGGGGGGCGTCAGCCCCAGCATTTT | CAISEREGGRQPQHF | . | TRBJ1-5 | TRBV10-3 | .
TGTGCCAGCAGCTTGGTCCCGGGACAGGGGGCCAGTCAGCCCCAGCATTTT | CASSLVPGQGASQPQHF | . | TRBJ1-5 | TRBV5-5 | TRBD1
TGTGCCTGGAGTGTACAGCCGTATAGCAATCAGCCCCAGCATTTT | CAWSVQPYSNQPQHF | few | TRBJ1-5 | TRBV30 | .
TGTGCCAGCTCGTCAGACACTGAAGCTTTCTTT | CASSSDTEAFF | . | TRBJ1-1 | TRBV18 | .
TGTGCCAGTAAGGGCGGAGGTAGATATGGCTACACCTTC | CASKGGGRYGYTF | . | TRBJ1-2 | TRBV19 | .
TGCAGTGCTAGATTGGGGGACTGGGGGTACTTC | CSARLGDWGYF | . | TRBJ2-7 | TRBV20-1 | .
TGCGCCAGCAGCTTAACTAGCGGGGGCATCGGGGCCAACGTCCTGACTTTC | CASSLTSGGIGANVLTF | . | TRBJ2-6 | TRBV5-1 | TRBD2
TGTGCCAGCAGCCAGACAGGGGCGGGCAATCAGCCCCAGCATTTT | CASSQTGAGNQPQHF | once | TRBJ1-5 | TRBV5-6 | TRBD1
TGCGCCAGCAGCTCTGGGGGGTACTCTGAAGCTTTCTTT | CASSSGGYSEAFF | . | TRBJ1-1 | TRBV5-1 | .
TGCGCCAGCAGCTTGGTAACAGGGGAAACTGGAAACACCATATATTTT | CASSLVTGETGNTIYF | . | TRBJ1-3 | TRBV5-1 | TRBD1
TGTGCCAGCAGACTAACAGGCGGTTCCTACAATGAGCAGTTCTTC | CASRLTGGSYNEQFF | . | TRBJ2-1 | TRBV7-8 | .
TGTGCCAGCAGCTCCCATAGAGATTTCAGGGTAATGGCTGAAGCTTTCTTT | CASSSHRDFRVMAEAFF | . | TRBJ1-1 | TRBV11-2 | .
TGTGCCAGCAGTGGATCACACAGGGGGCATAATTCACCCCTCCACTTT | CASSGSHRGHNSPLHF | . | TRBJ1-6 | TRBV6-1 | TRBD1
TGTGCCAGCAGCACCGAACGGCGGGACCGATATTCTAACTATGGCTACACCTTC | CASSTERRDRYSNYGYTF | few | TRBJ1-2 | TRBV5-6 | .
TGTGCCAGCAGTTTATTCGGGGTAAATTCACCCCTCCACTTT | CASSLFGVNSPLHF | . | TRBJ1-6 | TRBV27 | .
TGTGCCAGCAGCGCTGGGACAGTCCAACTCACAGATACGCAGTATTTT | CASSAGTVQLTDTQYF | . | TRBJ2-3 | TRBV7-9 | TRBD1
TGCGCCAGCAGCCTCCTAAAGTCCCCCTACAGGTCTCAACTGTTTTTT | CASSLLKSPYRSQLFF | . | TRBJ1-4 | TRBV4-1 | .
TGCGCCAGCAGCTTAACTATTGGGACAGTCGGAGGCTACACCTTC | CASSLTIGTVGGYTF | . | TRBJ1-2 | TRBV5-1 | TRBD1
TGTGCCAGCAGTTACTCGACTTGGAGAGCGAACACTGAAGCTTTCTTT | CASSYSTWRANTEAFF | . | TRBJ1-1 | TRBV6-2/TRBV6-3 | .